The present T cell receptor (beta chain) was sequenced within a study of cytotoxic CD8 clonotypes in ibrutinib-treated CLL. Some clones are missing from TCRdb's copy, which holds only in-frame ones; the method was immunoSEQ multiplex PCR. The sample has roughly 150,000 clones; 81% are singletons. The V and J ends lost 2 bases and 2 bases respectively, with 12 bases between them. This CDR3 spans 15 amino acids. Germline assignment: CDR1 SGHNT and CDR2 YENEEA. The sample consisted of PBMCs, taken after 12 months of ibrutinib treatment. The receptor comes from a human donor with chronic lymphocytic leukemia. V usage is TRBV11-3 and J usage is TRBJ2-5; weak D call: TRBD2 (5 bases). The CDR3 loop is CASSLPSGRQETQYF. The CDR3 DNA sequence: TGTGCCAGCAGCTTACCCAGCGGCAGGCAAGAGACCCAGTACTTC.